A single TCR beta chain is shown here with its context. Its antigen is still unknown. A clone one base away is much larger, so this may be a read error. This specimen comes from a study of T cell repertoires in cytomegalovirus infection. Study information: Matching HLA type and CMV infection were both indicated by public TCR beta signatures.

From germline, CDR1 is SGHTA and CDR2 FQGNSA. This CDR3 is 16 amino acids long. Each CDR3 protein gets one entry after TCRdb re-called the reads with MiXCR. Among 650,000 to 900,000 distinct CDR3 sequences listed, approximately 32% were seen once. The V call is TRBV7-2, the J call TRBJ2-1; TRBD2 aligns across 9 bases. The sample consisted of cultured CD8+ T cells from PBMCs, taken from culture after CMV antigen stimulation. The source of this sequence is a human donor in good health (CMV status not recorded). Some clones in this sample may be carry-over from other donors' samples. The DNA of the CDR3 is TGTGCCAACAGCTTTAGCGGGGGCGGGCCTACAGATGAGCAGTTCTTC. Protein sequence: CANSFSGGGPTDEQFF.